The next 8 T cell receptor beta chains were all read from a single sample in a study of blood T cell repertoires in COVID-19. Libraries were prepared by immunoSEQ multiplex PCR; TCRdb keeps only in-frame clonotypes and omits some of them. The sample holds 200,000 to 250,000 clones, 82% seen once. The sequenced sample was PBMCs or T cells enriched from blood (not recorded which). These receptors were obtained from a woman aged 55-69 years who had recovered from COVID-19.

This chain uses TRBV11-2 with TRBJ1-2; D call uncertain. Germline loops: CDR1 SGHAT, CDR2 FQNNGV. CDR3 length equals 13 residues. V lost 3 bases and J 6 bases, leaving 11 bases between the germline ends. Here the CDR3 reads CASSLGTFNGYTF. In DNA form, the CDR3 reads TGTGCCAGCAGCTTGGGCACCTTTAATGGCTACACCTTC. Combining the CDR3 with reference TRBV11-2 and TRBJ1-2 gives the whole variable domain EAGVAQSPRYKIIEKRQSVAFWCNPISGHATLYWYQQILGQGPKLLIQFQNNGVVDDSQLPKDRFSAERLKGVDSTLKIQPAKLEDSAVYLCASSLGTFNGYTFGSGTRLTVV.

Written as DNA, the CDR3 is TGCGCCAGCAGCCTCCTGGGACAGTATTACCATACCCAGCCGACCGGGGAGCTGTTTTTT. The encoded protein is CASSLLGQYYHTQPTGELFF. This chain joins TRBV5-1 and TRBJ2-2; 7 positions match TRBD1. The CDR3 has 20 residues. Unmatched junction bases numbered 23, after V lost 4 bases and J lost 5 bases. Germline V CDR1 and CDR2: SGHRS, YFSETQ.

The rearrangement joins TRBV5-5 to TRBJ2-7; 10 positions agree with TRBD1. V gave up 3 bases and J gave up 2 bases; unmatched junction bases: 5. Germline V gene lookup returns CDR1 SGHKS and CDR2 YYEKEE (reference sequence). This CDR3 is 15 amino acids long. CDR3 region: CASSSPGQGTYEQYF. The DNA for the CDR3 is TGTGCCAGCAGCTCGCCGGGACAGGGGACCTACGAGCAGTACTTC.

The chain joins TRBV6-1 to TRBJ2-1; 10 bases are shared with TRBD2. The CDR3 spans 13 residues. The J segment lost 11 bases and the V segment lost 1 base, leaving 2 bases of the junction unmatched. Germline CDR1 is MNHNS and CDR2 is SASEGT. The CDR3 loop reads CASSEGTSGKQFF. In DNA form, the CDR3 reads TGTGCCAGCAGTGAAGGGACTAGCGGTAAGCAGTTCTTC.

This chain uses TRBV7-3 with TRBJ1-4; TRBD1 matches 7 bases. The germline CDR1 and CDR2 sequences are SGHTA and FQGTGA. Losses at the gene ends were 6 bases for V and 0 bases for J; bases not matched to a gene: 4. This CDR3 spans 15 amino acids. CDR3 sequence reads: CASSSTGATNEKLFF. The CDR3 region has the DNA TGTGCCAGCAGTTCCACAGGGGCAACTAATGAAAAACTGTTTTTT.

This chain uses TRBV5-1 with TRBJ2-3; 7 positions match TRBD1. The CDR3 is made up of 14 amino acids. Germline V lookup: CDR1 SGHRS, CDR2 YFSETQ. V lost 5 bases to trimming and J lost 5 bases; unmatched junction nucleotides: 8. This CDR3 is CASRGERGLDTQYF. CDR3 bases: TGCGCCAGCAGAGGTGAGAGGGGGCTAGATACGCAGTATTTT.

The J gene is TRBJ1-5, the V gene TRBV10-1, with 7 bases fitting TRBD1. The junction had 4 bases not matched to a gene; V was cut back by 5 bases and J by 0 bases. Germline CDR1 and CDR2: WNHNN and SYGVQD (reference sequence). The length of the CDR3 is 15 residues. CDR3 nucleotides: TGCGCCAGCAGTCGGGACAGCACTAGCAATCAGCCCCAGCATTTT. This gives the protein CASSRDSTSNQPQHF.

Details on this clone: This sample includes further DNA sequences coding for the same CDR3. The gene calls are TRBV12-5 and TRBJ2-1; TRBD1 matches at 11 bases. The J segment lost 6 bases and the V segment lost 4 bases, leaving 2 bases of the junction unmatched. Germline CDR1 LGHNT, CDR2 FRNRAP. This CDR3 spans 14 amino acids. The CDR3 DNA reads TGTGCTAGTGGTTCGGGACAGGGGGTCAATGAGCAGTTCTTC. This codes for CASGSGQGVNEQFF.